The rows below give T cell receptor beta chains drawn from one sample of a study of blood T cell repertoires in COVID-19. Clones were read by immunoSEQ multiplex PCR, and TCRdb kept only the in-frame ones, dropping some. In the table there are some 240,000 clones, approximately 83% of which are singletons. The sequencing sample was made of PBMCs or T cells enriched from blood (not recorded which). These receptors all come from a woman aged 40 to 55 with acute COVID-19. Each CDR3 is given with its conserved first and last residue. The D gene is left open where the match is weak. Size is stated for part of the rows, as once, few or many counts, or as a class when the clone is expanded.

clone size: few; D gene: TRBD1; J gene: TRBJ1-1; V gene: TRBV10-3; CDR3 DNA: TGTGCCATCAGCCAGACAGGGCAGAACACTGAAGCTTTCTTT; CDR3 protein: CAISQTGQNTEAFF
clone size: .; D gene: .; J gene: TRBJ1-2; V gene: TRBV5-4; CDR3 DNA: TGTGCCAGCAGCTTGGCCGGGGACTATGGCTACACCTTC; CDR3 protein: CASSLAGDYGYTF
clone size: .; D gene: .; J gene: TRBJ1-4; V gene: TRBV16; CDR3 DNA: TGTGCCAGCAGCCTAACTCAGAGACAGGAATCGGCTAATGAAAAACTGTTTTTT; CDR3 protein: CASSLTQRQESANEKLFF
clone size: .; D gene: .; J gene: TRBJ1-6; V gene: TRBV3-1/TRBV3-2; CDR3 DNA: TGTGCCAGCAGCCAAGGACAGCATAATTCACCCCTCCACTTT; CDR3 protein: CASSQGQHNSPLHF
clone size: .; D gene: TRBD1; J gene: TRBJ1-2; V gene: TRBV5-6; CDR3 DNA: TGTGCCAGCAGCTCCCGGGACAGGGGTAGCTACACCTTC; CDR3 protein: CASSSRDRGSYTF
clone size: .; D gene: .; J gene: TRBJ2-6; V gene: TRBV6-5; CDR3 DNA: TGTGCCAGCAAACAGGAGGGTTCTGGGGCCAACGTCCTGACTTTC; CDR3 protein: CASKQEGSGANVLTF
clone size: .; D gene: TRBD2; J gene: TRBJ2-1; V gene: TRBV6-1; CDR3 DNA: TGTGCCAGCAGTGTACATTCTAGCGGGGGGACCTACAATGAGCAGTTCTTC; CDR3 protein: CASSVHSSGGTYNEQFF
clone size: .; D gene: .; J gene: TRBJ1-2; V gene: TRBV18; CDR3 DNA: TGTGCCAGCTCACAATCGGACAATAACTATGGCTACACCTTC; CDR3 protein: CASSQSDNNYGYTF
clone size: .; D gene: TRBD2; J gene: TRBJ2-2; V gene: TRBV9; CDR3 DNA: TGTGCCAGCAGCGTAGTTCGATCCCCTGCGGGAGGGACCGGGGAGCTGTTTTTT; CDR3 protein: CASSVVRSPAGGTGELFF
clone size: .; D gene: .; J gene: TRBJ1-1; V gene: TRBV7-9; CDR3 DNA: TGTGCCAGCAGCCCTGCGGCTCTGAACACTGAAGCTTTCTTT; CDR3 protein: CASSPAALNTEAFF
clone size: .; D gene: .; J gene: TRBJ1-5; V gene: TRBV9; CDR3 DNA: TGTGCCAGCAGCCAGGGGAACAATCAGCCCCAGCATTTT; CDR3 protein: CASSQGNNQPQHF
clone size: .; D gene: .; J gene: TRBJ1-6; V gene: TRBV7-9; CDR3 DNA: TGTGCCAGCAGCTTAGGCAGGGAGGTTGGTTCACCCCTCCACTTT; CDR3 protein: CASSLGREVGSPLHF
clone size: few; D gene: .; J gene: TRBJ2-7; V gene: TRBV12-3/TRBV12-4; CDR3 DNA: TGTGCCAGCAGTTTTCCGGGGTTCGAGCAGTACTTC; CDR3 protein: CASSFPGFEQYF
clone size: .; D gene: TRBD2; J gene: TRBJ2-7; V gene: TRBV2; CDR3 DNA: TGTGCCAGCAGTGAGCTAGCGGGAGGGGGGGAGCAGTACTTC; CDR3 protein: CASSELAGGGEQYF
clone size: .; D gene: .; J gene: TRBJ2-1; V gene: TRBV11-2; CDR3 DNA: TGTGCCAGCAGGCTGGGTGGACTGGCCCACTACAATGAGCAGTTCTTC; CDR3 protein: CASRLGGLAHYNEQFF
clone size: few; D gene: TRBD1; J gene: TRBJ1-2; V gene: TRBV10-3; CDR3 DNA: TGTGCCATCAGCCGACAGGGTGGAAACTATGGCTACACCTTC; CDR3 protein: CAISRQGGNYGYTF
clone size: few; D gene: TRBD2; J gene: TRBJ2-3; V gene: TRBV11-1; CDR3 DNA: TGTGCCAGCAGCTTTATTAGCGGGAGGGCCCGGGATACGCAGTATTTT; CDR3 protein: CASSFISGRARDTQYF
clone size: .; D gene: .; J gene: TRBJ2-3; V gene: TRBV18; CDR3 DNA: TGTGCCAGCTCACCGACCCGGGAAGAGTGGGTAGATACGCAGTATTTT; CDR3 protein: CASSPTREEWVDTQYF
clone size: .; D gene: TRBD1; J gene: TRBJ2-3; V gene: TRBV19; CDR3 DNA: TGTGCCAGTAGTCGCAGGTGGGACAGGGGCACAGATACGCAGTATTTT; CDR3 protein: CASSRRWDRGTDTQYF
clone size: .; D gene: TRBD1; J gene: TRBJ1-3; V gene: TRBV15; CDR3 DNA: TGTGCCACCAGCCGGGGACAGGGTGCGTCTTTTGGAAACACCATATATTTT; CDR3 protein: CATSRGQGASFGNTIYF
clone size: .; D gene: .; J gene: TRBJ2-1; V gene: TRBV12-3/TRBV12-4; CDR3 DNA: TGTGCCAGCAGTTTCTTGGGAGTGCATGAGCAGTTCTTC; CDR3 protein: CASSFLGVHEQFF
clone size: .; D gene: .; J gene: TRBJ1-1; V gene: TRBV7-9; CDR3 DNA: TGTGCCAGCAGCGGCGGGAAGAACACTGAAGCTTTCTTT; CDR3 protein: CASSGGKNTEAFF
clone size: .; D gene: TRBD1; J gene: TRBJ1-6; V gene: TRBV5-5; CDR3 DNA: TGTGCCAGCAGCTTGCAGGGGGCTTCACCCCTCCACTTT; CDR3 protein: CASSLQGASPLHF
clone size: .; D gene: .; J gene: TRBJ1-3; V gene: TRBV11-3; CDR3 DNA: TGTGCCAGCAGCTTACAAGTCAGCGCTGGAAACACCATATATTTT; CDR3 protein: CASSLQVSAGNTIYF
clone size: .; D gene: TRBD1; J gene: TRBJ2-3; V gene: TRBV3-1/TRBV3-2; CDR3 DNA: TGTGCCAGCAGCCAGGTGACGACAGGGAACACAGATACGCAGTATTTT; CDR3 protein: CASSQVTTGNTDTQYF
clone size: .; D gene: .; J gene: TRBJ1-5; V gene: TRBV15; CDR3 DNA: TGTGCCACCAGCGACGCGGCAGGGCAGCCCCAGCATTTT; CDR3 protein: CATSDAAGQPQHF
clone size: .; D gene: .; J gene: TRBJ1-6; V gene: TRBV19; CDR3 DNA: TGTGCCAGTAGTATCGGCAGGTTAGGTGGGTCCCTCCACTTT; CDR3 protein: CASSIGRLGGSLHF
clone size: .; D gene: TRBD2; J gene: TRBJ2-2; V gene: TRBV5-1; CDR3 DNA: TGCGCCAGCAGCTTGACCCCGACTAGCGCCGGGGAGCTGTTTTTT; CDR3 protein: CASSLTPTSAGELFF
clone size: once; D gene: TRBD2; J gene: TRBJ2-5; V gene: TRBV11-3; CDR3 DNA: TGTGCCAGCAGCCCGCCCGAAGGCCTAGCGGAGCAAGAGACCCAGTACTTC; CDR3 protein: CASSPPEGLAEQETQYF
clone size: .; D gene: .; J gene: TRBJ2-5; V gene: TRBV7-8; CDR3 DNA: TGTGCCAGCAGCTTAGCCCCAGGGACCCAGTACTTC; CDR3 protein: CASSLAPGTQYF
clone size: .; D gene: .; J gene: TRBJ2-2; V gene: TRBV30; CDR3 DNA: TGTGCCTGGAGTGTAACCAGGGTGGATATCACCGGGGAGCTGTTTTTT; CDR3 protein: CAWSVTRVDITGELFF
clone size: .; D gene: .; J gene: TRBJ2-1; V gene: TRBV24-1; CDR3 DNA: TGTGCCACCAGTGATACCGGTAATGAGCAGTTCTTC; CDR3 protein: CATSDTGNEQFF
clone size: .; D gene: .; J gene: TRBJ1-1; V gene: TRBV11-3; CDR3 DNA: TGTGCCAGCAGCTTTTTGAAGGAGGGAGGCACTGAAGCTTTCTTT; CDR3 protein: CASSFLKEGGTEAFF
clone size: .; D gene: .; J gene: TRBJ2-7; V gene: TRBV6-5; CDR3 DNA: TGTGCCAGCGTAGACAGGACAATTTCCTACGAGCAGTACTTC; CDR3 protein: CASVDRTISYEQYF
clone size: once; D gene: .; J gene: TRBJ2-5; V gene: TRBV24-1; CDR3 DNA: TGTGCCACCAGTGATTCATTGGAGCGGGAGACCCAGTACTTC; CDR3 protein: CATSDSLERETQYF